This entry concerns a single T cell receptor beta chain. As yet, its antigen is unknown. Libraries were prepared by immunoSEQ multiplex PCR; TCRdb keeps only in-frame clonotypes and omits some of them. The data contain about 88,000 clones, about four fifths of them seen just once; the ten biggest clones take up about 12%. Germline-derived CDR1 and CDR2 are MGHDK and SYGVNS. This CDR3 has 15 residues. The ends were cut back, 3 bases at V and 0 bases at J, with 9 bases in the middle. This sample is drawn from a study of cytomegalovirus exposure and HLA in healthy donors. Study observations and caveats: Most observed TCR sequences were rare, whereas some public TCRs were detected in many donors.

The donors were part of the validation cohort of 120 subjects. That cohort was separate from the first cohort, which comprised fewer than 800 subjects. Sequencing used PBMCs. The V and J genes are TRBV25-1 and TRBJ2-1, with D hard to call. The TCR sequence derives from a woman aged 18-35 years in good health and CMV-seropositive. The CDR3 DNA follows: TGTGCCAGCAGTGACTCTGGGCTCTCCTACAATGAGCAGTTCTTC. The encoded protein is CASSDSGLSYNEQFF.